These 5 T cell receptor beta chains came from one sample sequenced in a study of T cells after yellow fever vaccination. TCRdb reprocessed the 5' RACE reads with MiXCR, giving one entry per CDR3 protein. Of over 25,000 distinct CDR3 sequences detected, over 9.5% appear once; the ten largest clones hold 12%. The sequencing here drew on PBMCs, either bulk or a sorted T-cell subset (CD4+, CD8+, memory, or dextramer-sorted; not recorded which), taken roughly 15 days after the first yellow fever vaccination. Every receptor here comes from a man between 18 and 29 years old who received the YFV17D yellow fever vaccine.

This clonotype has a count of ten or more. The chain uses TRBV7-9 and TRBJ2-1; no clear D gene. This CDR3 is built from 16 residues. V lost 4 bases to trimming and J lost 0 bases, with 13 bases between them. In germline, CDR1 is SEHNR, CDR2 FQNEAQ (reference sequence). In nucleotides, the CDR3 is TGTGCCAGCAGCTCTACCCACATCAGCTCCTACAATGAGCAGTTCTTC. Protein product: CASSSTHISSYNEQFF. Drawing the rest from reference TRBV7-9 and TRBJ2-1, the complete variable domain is DTGVSQNPRHKITKRGQNVTFRCDPISEHNRLYWYRQTLGQGPEFLTYFQNEAQLEKSRLLSDRFSAERPKGSFSTLEIQRTEQGDSAMYLCASSSTHISSYNEQFFGPGTRLTVL.

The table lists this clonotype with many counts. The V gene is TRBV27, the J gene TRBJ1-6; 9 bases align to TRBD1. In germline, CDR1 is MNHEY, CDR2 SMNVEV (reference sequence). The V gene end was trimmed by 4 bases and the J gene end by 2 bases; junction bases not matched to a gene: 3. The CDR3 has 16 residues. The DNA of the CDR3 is TGTGCCAGCAGTTCGGGACAGGGCACCTATAATTCACCCCTCCACTTT. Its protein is CASSSGQGTYNSPLHF.

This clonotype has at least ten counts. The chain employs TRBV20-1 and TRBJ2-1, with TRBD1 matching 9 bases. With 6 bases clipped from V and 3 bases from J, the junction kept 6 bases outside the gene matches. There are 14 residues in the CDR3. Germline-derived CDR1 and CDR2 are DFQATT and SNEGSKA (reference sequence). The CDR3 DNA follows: TGCAGTGCACAACCGGGACAGGGCTACAATGAGCAGTTCTTC. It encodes CSAQPGQGYNEQFF.

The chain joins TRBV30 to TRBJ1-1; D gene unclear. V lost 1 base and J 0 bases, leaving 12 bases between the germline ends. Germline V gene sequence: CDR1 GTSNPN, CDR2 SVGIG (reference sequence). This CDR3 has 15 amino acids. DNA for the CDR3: TGTGCCTGGAGTGATTTGATATTCATGAACACTGAAGCTTTCTTT. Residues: CAWSDLIFMNTEAFF.

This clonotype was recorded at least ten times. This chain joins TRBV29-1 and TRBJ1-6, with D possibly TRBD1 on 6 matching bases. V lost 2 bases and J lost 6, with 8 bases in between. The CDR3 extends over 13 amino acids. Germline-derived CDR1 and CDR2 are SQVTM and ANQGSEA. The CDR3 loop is CSVELDSNSPLHF. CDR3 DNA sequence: TGCAGCGTTGAATTGGACAGTAATTCACCCCTCCACTTT.